This T cell receptor (beta chain) originates from a study of patients and donors after allogeneic stem cell transplantation. One entry per CDR3 protein, called by TCRdb with MiXCR from the RT-PCR reads. The table lists about 960,000 distinct CDR3 sequences, under 20% of them singletons. The length of the CDR3 is 14 residues. Germline CDR1 LNHDA, CDR2 SQIVND (reference sequence). The V gene lost 10 bases and the J gene lost 1 base, with 14 bases spanning the gap. J is TRBJ1-5 and V is TRBV19; D might be TRBD1 (6 bases). Material for sequencing was blood, either unsorted or a sorted T cell fraction (not recorded which). The source of this sequence is a human donor who was either an allogeneic HSCT recipient or a stem cell or donor lymphocyte infusion donor (not recorded which). It is not recorded whose cells these are; they may come from a transplant donor. The CDR3 DNA follows: TGTGCCACCACACTCGGACAGAGCAATCAGCCCCAGCATTTT. Encoded protein: CATTLGQSNQPQHF.